Each of the 29 T cell receptor beta chains below was sequenced from the same sample in a study of CD8 T cells in Susac syndrome. With random hexamers, reverse transcription was performed on roughly 0.45 to 1 ug of RNA. TCRdb itself ran the immunoSEQ multiplex PCR reads through MiXCR, one entry per CDR3 protein. This table has approximately 210,000 distinct CDR3 sequences, 94% appearing once. The material sequenced was CD4+ T cells from PBMCs. These receptors were collected from a human donor with Susac syndrome.

This clonotype was detected only once. This chain connects TRBV11-3 to TRBJ2-3, with 7 bases aligning to TRBD1. V lost 4 bases and J lost 1; bases outside the gene matches: 8. Germline V gives CDR1 SGHNT, CDR2 YENEEA. The CDR3 spans 16 residues. The CDR3 sequence: CASSSRGSRGTDTQYF. The CDR3 DNA follows: TGTGCCAGCAGCTCCAGGGGGTCCCGGGGCACAGATACGCAGTATTTT.

V usage is TRBV25-1 and J usage is TRBJ2-5; 8 nucleotides match TRBD2. The junction had 6 bases not matched to a gene; V was cut back by 4 bases and J by 2 bases. CDR3 length: 15 residues. Germline-derived CDR1 and CDR2 are MGHDK and SYGVNS. This CDR3 is CASSVAGGGQETQYF. The CDR3 region has the DNA TGTGCCAGCAGTGTGGCCGGGGGGGGACAAGAGACCCAGTACTTC. Full variable domain (missing parts from reference TRBV25-1 and TRBJ2-5): EADIYQTPRYLVIGTGKKITLECSQTMGHDKMYWYQQDPGMELHLIHYSYGVNSTEKGDLSSESTVSRIRTEHFPLTLESARPSHTSQYLCASSVAGGGQETQYFGPGTRLLVL.

This CDR3 reads CASSPTDPGFYEQYF. DNA of the CDR3: TGCGCCAGCAGCCCCACCGATCCAGGCTTCTACGAGCAGTACTTC. This chain links TRBV5-1 with TRBJ2-7; D remains ambiguous. V lost 4 bases, J lost 3 bases, and 17 bases lay in between. The CDR3 is 15 amino acids. Germline V CDR1 and CDR2: SGHRS, YFSETQ.

The rearrangement links TRBV29-1 to TRBJ1-2, with unresolved D. V lost 1 base to trimming and J lost 4 bases, with 10 bases between them. The CDR3 contains 13 residues. Germline CDR1 and CDR2: SQVTM and ANQGSEA. The CDR3 coding sequence is TGCAGCGTTGAAGGGTGGGAGAGCTATGGCTACACCTTC. Its translation is CSVEGWESYGYTF.

This chain links TRBV27 with TRBJ1-1; D uncertain. The CDR3 has 13 residues. The germline V gene encodes CDR1 MNHEY and CDR2 SMNVEV (reference sequence). Trimming took 6 bases from V and 4 from J, leaving 12 bases between them. In DNA form, the CDR3 reads TGTGCCAGCAGGTACTGGGGTGGCACTGAAGCTTTCTTT. It yields the protein CASRYWGGTEAFF.

The chain carries TRBV5-1 and TRBJ2-7, with a tentative D call TRBD1 (5 bases). This CDR3 is built from 15 residues. Germline V gene sequence: CDR1 SGHRS, CDR2 YFSETQ. Trimming shortened V by 0 bases and J by 5 bases, and 15 bases separated the two germline ends. CDR3 in amino acids: CASSLGGEVMDEQYF. The CDR3 coding sequence is TGCGCCAGCAGCTTGGGGGGCGAAGTTATGGACGAGCAGTACTTC. Drawing the rest from reference TRBV5-1 and TRBJ2-7, the complete variable domain is KAGVTQTPRYLIKTRGQQVTLSCSPISGHRSVSWYQQTPGQGLQFLFEYFSETQRNKGNFPGRFSGRQFSNSRSEMNVSTLELGDSALYLCASSLGGEVMDEQYFGPGTRLTVT.

The rearrangement uses TRBV20-1 and TRBJ2-2, with 8 positions matching TRBD1. This CDR3 comprises 15 residues. Germline CDR1 is DFQATT and CDR2 is SNEGSKA (reference sequence). With V trimmed by 0 bases and J by 1 base, 1 base remained unmatched. The CDR3 DNA sequence: TGCAGTGCTAGAGATGACAGGGGGAACACCGGGGAGCTGTTTTTT. This gives the protein CSARDDRGNTGELFF.

This clonotype has only a few counts. This chain connects TRBV6-5 to TRBJ1-1, with no clear D. This CDR3 has 13 amino acids. Germline assignment: CDR1 MNHEY and CDR2 SVGAGI. V was trimmed by 0 bases and J by 5 bases, leaving 7 bases between them. CDR3 bases: TGTGCCAGCAGTTACTCGCGGGGAACTGAAGCTTTCTTT. It codes for CASSYSRGTEAFF.

This clonotype was seen a single time. The chain carries TRBV29-1 and TRBJ2-3; D not certain. The CDR3 has 11 amino acids. The V gene lost 8 bases and the J gene lost 4 bases, with 10 bases spanning the gap. Germline V CDR1 and CDR2: SQVTM, ANQGSEA. The CDR3 spells CSLRWADTQYF. For the CDR3, the DNA is TGCAGCTTAAGATGGGCAGATACGCAGTATTTT.

This chain uses TRBV18 with TRBJ1-5, with TRBD1 matching 8 bases. Unmatched junction bases numbered 7, after V lost 3 bases and J lost 3 bases. In germline, CDR1 is KGHSH, CDR2 LQKENI. CDR3 length: 16 residues. DNA for the CDR3: TGTGCCAGCTCACCTTCGGACAGGGTCATCAATCAGCCCCAGCATTTT. Its protein is CASSPSDRVINQPQHF.

This chain links TRBV4-2 with TRBJ1-1; no firm D call. CDR3 length equals 16 residues. V was pared by 0 bases and J by 4 bases, with 15 bases between. Germline-derived CDR1 and CDR2 are LGHNA and YNFKEQ. The CDR3, as DNA: TGTGCCAGCAGCCAAGATGAATGGAGAAGGAGCACTGAAGCTTTCTTT. Its translation: CASSQDEWRRSTEAFF.

This clonotype was counted a single time. The V gene is TRBV27, the J gene TRBJ2-1; D unclear. CDR3 length equals 11 residues. The V end was cut by 7 bases, the J end by 5 bases, with 6 bases between. Looked up from germline, CDR1 is MNHEY and CDR2 is SMNVEV (reference sequence). CDR3: CASTGHNEQFF. The CDR3 nucleotides are TGTGCCAGCACCGGGCACAATGAGCAGTTCTTC.

This clonotype has a single count. The chain carries TRBV7-9 and TRBJ2-7; 8 bases align to TRBD1. Germline V gene sequence: CDR1 SEHNR, CDR2 FQNEAQ (reference sequence). The ends lost 2 bases at V and 2 bases at J; junction bases unmatched: 5. This CDR3 is 15 amino acids long. DNA of the CDR3: TGTGCCAGCAGCTTAACGGGACAGGTCACCTACGAGCAGTACTTC. It codes for CASSLTGQVTYEQYF.

V usage is TRBV6-2 or TRBV6-3 and J usage is TRBJ2-1; D possibly uses TRBD1 or TRBD2 (5 bases each). The germline CDR1 and CDR2 sequences are MNHEY and SVGEGT. The CDR3 totals 16 residues. V lost 6 bases to trimming and J lost 1 base, with 16 bases between them. The CDR3 DNA reads TGTGCCAGCAGCCTGGCATTGGGACCTTCCTACAATGAGCAGTTCTTC. Translation: CASSLALGPSYNEQFF.

The chain links TRBV30 to TRBJ1-3, with 8 positions matching TRBD1. The CDR3 is made up of 14 amino acids. The V gene's germline CDR1 is GTSNPN and CDR2 SVGIG (reference sequence). Trimming took 2 bases from V and 0 from J; bases not matched to a gene: 0. In nucleotides, the CDR3 is TGTGCCTGGAGTACAGGGGGCTCTGGAAACACCATATATTTT. It codes for CAWSTGGSGNTIYF.

As DNA, the CDR3 is TGTGCCAGCATCAAACGCCCCATCGGGGACACTGAAGCTTTCTTT. It encodes CASIKRPIGDTEAFF. The chain has TRBV6-6 and TRBJ1-1, with D hard to call. Trimming pared 7 bases from V and 3 bases from J, leaving 18 bases between. This CDR3 region has 15 residues. Germline CDR1 MNHNY, CDR2 SVGAGI (reference sequence).

J is TRBJ2-6 and V is TRBV27; the D is unclear. Germline CDR1 is MNHEY and CDR2 is SMNVEV (reference sequence). V lost 7 bases and J 0 bases, leaving 10 bases between the germline ends. The CDR3 has 15 residues. CDR3 sequence reads: CASTPYSSGANVLTF. The CDR3 DNA follows: TGTGCCAGCACCCCGTATAGCTCTGGGGCCAACGTCCTGACTTTC.

The chain is built from TRBV5-6 and TRBJ1-2, with 11 bases matching TRBD1. Germline CDR1 SGHDT, CDR2 YYEEEE. The trim removed 4 bases at V and 7 bases at J, leaving 6 bases unmatched. The CDR3 is made up of 14 amino acids. In DNA form, the CDR3 reads TGTGCCAGCAGCGCCGGACAGGGGGCGGGTGGCTACACCTTC. As protein: CASSAGQGAGGYTF.

This clonotype was seen just once. This chain uses TRBV7-3 with TRBJ2-1, with D unclear. This CDR3 is built from 15 residues. The germline V and J ends were trimmed by 4 bases and 0 bases, with 10 bases remaining between them. CDR1 is SGHTA and CDR2 is FQGTGA in the germline V gene. For the CDR3, the DNA is TGTGCCAGCAGCTCAGCCCCGAGCTCCTACAATGAGCAGTTCTTC. Protein: CASSSAPSSYNEQFF. The complete variable domain, with remaining parts taken from reference TRBV7-3 and TRBJ2-1, reads GAGVSQTPSNKVTEKGKYVELRCDPISGHTALYWYRQSLGQGPEFLIYFQGTGAADDSGLPNDRFFAVRPEGSVSTLKIQRTERGDSAVYLCASSSAPSSYNEQFFGPGTRLTVL.

This clonotype was found a few times. The junction and the germline gene differ at one end; a read error may be behind it. The gene calls are TRBV5-1 and TRBJ1-5; no reliable D call. The CDR3 loop spans 13 amino acids. CDR1 and CDR2 from the germline V gene are SGHRS and YFSETQ. CDR3 region: CASSPDSNQPQHF. For the CDR3, the DNA is TGTGCCAGCAGCCCCGATAGCAATCAGCCCCAGCATTTT. The variable domain in full, completed from reference TRBV5-1 and TRBJ1-5, reads KAGVTQTPRYLIKTRGQQVTLSCSPISGHRSVSWYQQTPGQGLQFLFEYFSETQRNKGNFPGRFSGRQFSNSRSEMNVSTLELGDSALYLCASSPDSNQPQHFGDGTRLSIL.

This chain joins TRBV7-2 and TRBJ2-7, with D perhaps TRBD2 (5 bases). Germline V gene data show CDR1 as SGHTA and CDR2 as FQGNSA. This CDR3 region has 13 residues. V was shortened by 6 bases and J by 3 bases, with 12 bases between the two germline ends. The DNA for the CDR3 is TGTGCCAGCAGTTCCAGAGCGGACTACGAGCAGTACTTC. Translating gives CASSSRADYEQYF.

The chain employs TRBV12-5 and TRBJ2-2; no clear D. The length of the CDR3 is 13 residues. CDR1 is LGHNT and CDR2 is FRNRAP in the germline V gene. Trimming stripped 6 bases from V and 5 bases from J, with 10 bases between. Written as DNA, the CDR3 is TGTGCTAGTGGCCTGGGTTATACCGGGGAGCTGTTTTTT. Protein: CASGLGYTGELFF.

In its sample, this clonotype was seen once. V and J are TRBV29-1 and TRBJ2-1; no definite D call. CDR1 and CDR2 (germline): SQVTM, ANQGSEA. Trimming stripped 6 bases from V and 1 base from J, with 10 bases between. This CDR3 is 13 amino acids long. DNA for the CDR3: TGCAGCGTGGGTCCAGGTTCCTACAATGAGCAGTTCTTC. Translated, it gives CSVGPGSYNEQFF.

The genes are TRBV15 and TRBJ1-5; D not resolved. This CDR3 contains 15 residues. V lost 4 bases to trimming and J lost 7 bases, with 17 bases between them. Germline-derived CDR1 and CDR2 are LNHNV and YYDKDF (reference sequence). The DNA of the CDR3 is TGTGCCACCAGCACCTTCGTGGTGAATGCACAGCCCCAGCATTTT. As protein: CATSTFVVNAQPQHF.

The chain links TRBV11-3 to TRBJ2-3, with TRBD1 as a possible D gene (6 bases). This CDR3 has 16 residues. Trimming pared 2 bases from V and 2 bases from J, leaving 14 bases between. Germline loops: CDR1 SGHNT, CDR2 YENEEA. CDR3 DNA sequence: TGTGCCAGCAGCTTAAATGGGGGCGCGAACACAGATACGCAGTATTTT. Its protein product is CASSLNGGANTDTQYF. The full variable domain, completed using reference TRBV11-3 and TRBJ2-3, is EAGVVQSPRYKIIEKKQPVAFWCNPISGHNTLYWYLQNLGQGPELLIRYENEEAVDDSQLPKDRFSAERLKGVDSTLKIQPAELGDSAVYLCASSLNGGANTDTQYFGPGTRLTVL.

The CDR3 reads CASSLMGTGGTTEAFF. In DNA form, the CDR3 reads TGCGCCAGCAGCTTGATGGGGACAGGCGGTACCACTGAAGCTTTCTTT. The chain is built from TRBV5-1 and TRBJ1-1, with 8 bases fitting TRBD1. V lost 1 base, J lost 4 bases, and 9 bases stayed unmatched. The CDR3 sequence is 16 residues long. Germline loops: CDR1 SGHRS, CDR2 YFSETQ.

The chain carries TRBV5-4 and TRBJ1-6; D may be TRBD1 (5 bases). Between the trimmed V and J ends, which lost 1 base and 9 bases, there was a span of 14 bases. CDR1 is SGHNT and CDR2 is YYREEE in the germline V gene (reference sequence). This CDR3 is 15 amino acids long. The chain's CDR3 is CASSLWAGPTSPLHF. The CDR3, as DNA: TGTGCCAGCAGCTTGTGGGCAGGGCCGACTTCACCCCTCCACTTT.

The gene calls are TRBV4-3 and TRBJ2-2, with D possibly TRBD2 on 5 matching bases. Germline values: CDR1 LGHNA, CDR2 YSLEER. This CDR3 contains 14 residues. Trimming pared 0 bases from V and 8 bases from J, leaving 10 bases between. The CDR3 region has the DNA TGCGCCAGCAGCCAAGAAGGACTGGTAGGGGAGCTGTTTTTT. Protein: CASSQEGLVGELFF.

This chain connects TRBV7-9 to TRBJ2-3; the match to TRBD1 covers 12 bases. The CDR3 extends over 17 amino acids. V was pared by 5 bases and J by 3 bases, with 9 bases of the junction left unmatched. CDR1 and CDR2 from the germline V gene are SEHNR and FQNEAQ (reference sequence). The CDR3 sequence is CASSQGDRGPRTDTQYF. The CDR3 nucleotides are TGTGCCAGCAGCCAGGGGGACAGGGGGCCTAGAACAGATACGCAGTATTTT.